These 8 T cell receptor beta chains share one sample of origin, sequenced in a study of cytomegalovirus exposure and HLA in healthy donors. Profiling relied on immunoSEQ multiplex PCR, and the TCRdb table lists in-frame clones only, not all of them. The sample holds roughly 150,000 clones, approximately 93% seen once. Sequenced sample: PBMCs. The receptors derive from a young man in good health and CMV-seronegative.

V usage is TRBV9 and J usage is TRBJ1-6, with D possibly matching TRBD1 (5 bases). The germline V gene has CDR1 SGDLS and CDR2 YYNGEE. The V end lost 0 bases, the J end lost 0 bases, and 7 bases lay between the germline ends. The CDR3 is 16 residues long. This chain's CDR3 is CASSVGQSSYNSPLHF. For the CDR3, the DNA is TGTGCCAGCAGCGTAGGACAGAGCTCCTATAATTCACCCCTCCACTTT.

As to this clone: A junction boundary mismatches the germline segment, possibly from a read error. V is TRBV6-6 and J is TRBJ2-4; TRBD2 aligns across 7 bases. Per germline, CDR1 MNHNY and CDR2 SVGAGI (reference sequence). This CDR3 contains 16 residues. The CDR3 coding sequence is TGTGCCAGCAGTTACTCAGCAGGGAGGGCCACAAACATTCAGTACTTC. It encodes CASSYSAGRATNIQYF.

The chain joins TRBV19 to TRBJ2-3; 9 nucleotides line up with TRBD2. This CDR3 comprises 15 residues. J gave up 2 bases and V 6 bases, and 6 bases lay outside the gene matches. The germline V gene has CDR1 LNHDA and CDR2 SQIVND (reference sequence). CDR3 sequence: CASRRLAGLTDTQYF. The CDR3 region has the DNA TGTGCCAGTAGGCGTCTAGCGGGGCTCACAGATACGCAGTATTTT.

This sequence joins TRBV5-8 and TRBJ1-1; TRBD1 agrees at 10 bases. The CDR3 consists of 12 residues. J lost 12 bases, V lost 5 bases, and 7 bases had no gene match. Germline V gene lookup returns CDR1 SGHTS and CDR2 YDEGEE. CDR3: CASSTGTGAPFF. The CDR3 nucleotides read TGTGCCAGCAGTACCGGGACAGGGGCTCCTTTCTTT.

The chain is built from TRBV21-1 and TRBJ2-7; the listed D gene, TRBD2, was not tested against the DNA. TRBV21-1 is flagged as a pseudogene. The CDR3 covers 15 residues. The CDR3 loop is CASSKVLAGEDEQYV. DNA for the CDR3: TGTGCCAGCAGCAAAGTACTAGCGGGAGAGGACGAGCAGTACGTC.

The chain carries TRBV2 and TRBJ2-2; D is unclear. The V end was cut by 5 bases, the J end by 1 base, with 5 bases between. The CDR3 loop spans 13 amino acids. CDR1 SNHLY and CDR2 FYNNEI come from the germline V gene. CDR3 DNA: TGTGCCAGCAGTACAATGAACACCGGGGAGCTGTTTTTT. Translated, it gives CASSTMNTGELFF.

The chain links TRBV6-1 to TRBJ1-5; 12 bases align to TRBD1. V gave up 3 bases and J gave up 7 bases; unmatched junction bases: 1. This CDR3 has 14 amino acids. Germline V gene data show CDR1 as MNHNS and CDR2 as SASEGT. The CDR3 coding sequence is TGTGCCAGCAGTGACGGGACAGGGGGCCAGCCCCAGCATTTT. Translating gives CASSDGTGGQPQHF.

The CDR3 region is CSARSDSEQYV. Written as DNA, the CDR3 is TGCAGTGCTAGGTCAGACTCCGAGCAGTACGTC. The V call is TRBV20-1, the J call TRBJ2-7; unclear D gene. The CDR3 totals 11 residues. V lost 3 bases and J lost 6, with 9 bases in between. Germline CDR1 and CDR2: DFQATT and SNEGSKA (reference sequence).